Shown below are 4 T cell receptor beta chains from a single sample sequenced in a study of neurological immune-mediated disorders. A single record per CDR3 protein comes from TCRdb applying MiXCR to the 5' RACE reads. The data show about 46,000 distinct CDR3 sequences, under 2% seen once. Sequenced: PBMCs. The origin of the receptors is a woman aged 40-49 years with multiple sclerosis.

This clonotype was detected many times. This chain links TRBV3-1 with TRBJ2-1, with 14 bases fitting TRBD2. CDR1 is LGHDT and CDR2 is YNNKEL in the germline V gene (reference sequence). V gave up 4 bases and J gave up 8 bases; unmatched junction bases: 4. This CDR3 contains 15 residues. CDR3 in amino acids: CASSPRLAGGHEQFF. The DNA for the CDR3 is TGTGCCAGCAGCCCAAGACTAGCGGGGGGGCATGAGCAGTTCTTC.

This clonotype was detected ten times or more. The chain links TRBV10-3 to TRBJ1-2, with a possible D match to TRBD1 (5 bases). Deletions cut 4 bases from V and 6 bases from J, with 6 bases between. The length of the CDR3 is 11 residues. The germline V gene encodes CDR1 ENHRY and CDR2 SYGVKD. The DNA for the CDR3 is TGTGCCATCAGTGCGGGGGATGGCTACACCTTC. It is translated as CAISAGDGYTF.

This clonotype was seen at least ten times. In DNA, the CDR3 is TGTGCCAGCAGCTTAGGGGCGGGACTAGCGGACTCCTACAATGAGCAGTTCTTC. This encodes CASSLGAGLADSYNEQFF. The rearrangement joins TRBV11-3 to TRBJ2-1; TRBD2 agrees at 11 bases. This CDR3 comprises 18 residues. Germline values: CDR1 SGHNT, CDR2 YENEEA. V was pared by 1 base and J by 0 bases, with 5 bases of the junction left unmatched.

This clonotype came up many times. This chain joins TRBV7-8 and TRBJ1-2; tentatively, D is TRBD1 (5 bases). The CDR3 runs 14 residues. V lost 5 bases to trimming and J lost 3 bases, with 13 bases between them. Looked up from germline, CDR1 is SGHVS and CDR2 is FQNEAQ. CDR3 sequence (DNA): TGTGCCAGCAGCCACGGCTCGGGGGACTATGGCTACACCTTC. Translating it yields CASSHGSGDYGYTF.